Below, 23 T cell receptor beta chains from the same sample are listed, as sequenced in a study of blood T cells in healthy people across ages. Using a J-beta primer mix together with a sample-barcoded 5' primer, a second PCR was run for 7 to 11 cycles. TCRdb ran MiXCR on the 5' RACE reads and lists one entry per CDR3 protein. The sample lists some 900,000 distinct CDR3 sequences, approximately 49% seen once, with 13% in the top ten. The sample comprised blood. The receptors come from a man aged 25-40 years in good health.

This clonotype appeared a few times. The V call is TRBV4-1, the J call TRBJ1-2; 8 bases are shared with TRBD1. The CDR3 is made up of 16 amino acids. J gave up 2 bases and V 2 bases, and 7 bases lay outside the gene matches. CDR1 and CDR2 (germline): MGHRA, YSYEKL. CDR3: CASSQPPGTGNYGYTF. CDR3 nucleotides: TGCGCCAGCAGCCAACCGCCCGGGACAGGAAACTATGGCTACACCTTC.

This clonotype was counted a few times. The chain combines TRBV18 with TRBJ2-1; a weak D match, TRBD1 (6 bases). The CDR3 runs 15 residues. The V and J ends lost 3 bases and 10 bases respectively, with 19 bases between them. From germline, CDR1 is KGHSH and CDR2 LQKENI. CDR3 bases: TGTGCCAGCTCACCGGTTGGGACACCCGAGCAGGAGCAGTTCTTC. Amino acids: CASSPVGTPEQEQFF.

The chain recombines TRBV6-5 with TRBJ1-1, with D perhaps matching TRBD1 (5 bases). Germline CDR1 is MNHEY and CDR2 is SVGAGI. The V gene lost 5 bases and the J gene lost 2 bases, with 15 bases spanning the gap. The CDR3 runs to 15 residues. The CDR3 is CASSAQGFLNTEAFF. CDR3 nucleotides: TGTGCCAGCAGTGCCCAGGGATTCTTAAACACTGAAGCTTTCTTT.

This clonotype was detected once. The genes are TRBV5-6 and TRBJ1-5; TRBD1 matches at 7 bases. The V gene end was trimmed by 4 bases and the J gene end by 3 bases; junction bases not matched to a gene: 7. This CDR3 region has 15 residues. Germline V gene data show CDR1 as SGHDT and CDR2 as YYEEEE. CDR3 sequence (DNA): TGTGCCAGCAGCCCGCGACAGGGCTACAATCAGCCCCAGCATTTT. Translation: CASSPRQGYNQPQHF.

The chain carries TRBV20-1 and TRBJ2-5; D unclear. Germline V lookup: CDR1 DFQATT, CDR2 SNEGSKA (reference sequence). The CDR3 loop spans 13 amino acids. Trimming left V 3 bases short and J 2 bases short, with 10 bases between. The CDR3 loop reads CSARKDKQETQYF. CDR3 coding DNA: TGCAGTGCTAGGAAAGACAAACAAGAGACCCAGTACTTC.

The table lists this clonotype with a few counts. The J gene is TRBJ1-1, the V gene TRBV7-2, with D unclear. CDR3 length equals 14 residues. Germline values: CDR1 SGHTA, CDR2 FQGNSA. Trimming took off 1 base at V and 0 bases at J, with 6 bases between the two ends. The CDR3 nucleotides read TGTGCCAGCAGCTTAGTGGGATTGAACACTGAAGCTTTCTTT. Amino acid sequence: CASSLVGLNTEAFF.

The table lists this clonotype with a few counts. J is TRBJ2-7 and V is TRBV4-1; D assignment may be TRBD1 or TRBD2 (5 bases each). Trimming pared 4 bases from V and 2 bases from J, leaving 15 bases between. This CDR3 has 15 amino acids. CDR1 is MGHRA and CDR2 is YSYEKL in the germline V gene. The CDR3 spells CASSLGDGATYEQYF. For the CDR3, the DNA is TGCGCCAGCAGCCTCGGAGACGGGGCTACCTACGAGCAGTACTTC.

This clonotype was seen a few times. The gene calls are TRBV5-1 and TRBJ2-5; D remains ambiguous. From germline, CDR1 is SGHRS and CDR2 YFSETQ. The CDR3 is made up of 11 amino acids. With 6 bases removed from V and 1 base from J, the gap between germline ends came to 4 bases. The CDR3 protein is CASKAQETQYF. CDR3 DNA: TGCGCCAGCAAGGCCCAAGAGACCCAGTACTTC.

The chain has TRBV28 and TRBJ2-7; D is ambiguous. Germline CDR1 MDHEN, CDR2 SYDVKM. This CDR3 comprises 14 residues. Trimming removed 4 bases from V and 3 bases from J, with 13 bases in between. DNA of the CDR3: TGTGCCAGCAGTTACGCAGGAGCTCTCTACGAGCAGTACTTC. Protein: CASSYAGALYEQYF.

The chain recombines TRBV28 with TRBJ2-7; the D call may be TRBD1 or TRBD2 (5 bases each). Looked up from germline, CDR1 is MDHEN and CDR2 is SYDVKM. Trimming removed 8 bases from V and 4 bases from J, with 21 bases in between. This CDR3 is built from 15 residues. CDR3 DNA sequence: TGTGCCAGCCGAGGGGCCGGGGACGGACTTTACGAGCAGTACTTC. Amino acid sequence: CASRGAGDGLYEQYF.

There are a few counts of this clonotype. The rearrangement links TRBV27 to TRBJ2-1; the match to TRBD1 covers 9 bases. The J call may be mistaken, given a closer DNA end match to TRBJ2-7. Germline V gene sequence: CDR1 MNHEY, CDR2 SMNVEV (reference sequence). The CDR3 contains 16 residues. CDR3 protein: CASSFRPGQGIYEQYF. The CDR3, as DNA: TGTGCCAGCAGTTTCCGACCGGGACAGGGCATCTACGAGCAGTACTTC.

The V and J genes are TRBV30 and TRBJ2-7; TRBD2 is a possible D gene (6 bases). Germline V CDR1 and CDR2: GTSNPN, SVGIG (reference sequence). The CDR3 extends over 14 amino acids. V lost 2 bases to trimming and J lost 0 bases, with 11 bases between them. The CDR3 is CAWSRLASSYEQYF. CDR3 DNA sequence: TGTGCCTGGAGTCGTCTAGCGTCCTCCTACGAGCAGTACTTC.

This clonotype was recorded a few times. This chain joins TRBV19 and TRBJ1-5, with 8 bases fitting TRBD1. This CDR3 has 16 amino acids. Trimming at V came to 6 bases and at J to 3 bases, leaving 10 bases not matched to a gene. Germline-derived CDR1 and CDR2 are LNHDA and SQIVND (reference sequence). DNA for the CDR3: TGTGCCAGTAGGGATCCCGGACAGGGCTTCAATCAGCCCCAGCATTTT. Protein: CASRDPGQGFNQPQHF.

CDR3 nucleotides: TGCAGCGCCTTTGTGGTAGGGACTAATGAAAAACTGTTTTTT. Its translation is CSAFVVGTNEKLFF. This chain uses TRBV29-1 with TRBJ1-4; no firm D call. The germline gives CDR1 SQVTM, CDR2 ANQGSEA. Between the trimmed V and J ends, which lost 7 bases and 2 bases, there was a span of 14 bases. The CDR3 runs to 14 residues.

The count of this clonotype is one. The J gene is TRBJ2-6, the V gene TRBV21-1; no check of the table's D call, TRBD1, against the DNA was made. TRBV21-1 is reported as a pseudogene. There are 18 residues in the CDR3. CDR3 DNA: TGTGCCAGCAGCAAAAAGAGTGACAGGGGCTCTGGGGCCAACGTCCTGACTTTC. Translation: CASSKKSDRGSGANVLTF.

The chain has TRBV27 and TRBJ1-1; the D is unclear. Germline V gene sequence: CDR1 MNHEY, CDR2 SMNVEV (reference sequence). With 5 bases removed from V and 8 bases from J, the gap between germline ends came to 18 bases. This CDR3 has 14 amino acids. In DNA, the CDR3 is TGTGCCAGCAGTCTCGGTTTAGGGCCGGCCGAAGCTTTCTTT. This sequence encodes CASSLGLGPAEAFF.

CDR3 residues: CASSQALVNLREGYTF. The CDR3 nucleotides are TGCGCCAGCAGCCAAGCTCTCGTGAATCTAAGGGAGGGCTACACCTTC. J is TRBJ1-2 and V is TRBV4-3; D remains unclear. Trimming removed 1 base from V and 8 bases from J, with 20 bases in between. Germline CDR1 LGHNA, CDR2 YSLEER. The CDR3 loop spans 16 amino acids.

The DNA for the CDR3 is TGTGCCAGCAGCCCCGGGACGATGAACACTGAAGCTTTCTTT. Its translation is CASSPGTMNTEAFF. The rearrangement joins TRBV7-9 to TRBJ1-1, with D perhaps TRBD1 (5 bases). This CDR3 has 14 amino acids. The V and J ends lost 5 bases and 0 bases respectively, with 10 bases between them. From germline, CDR1 is SEHNR and CDR2 FQNEAQ (reference sequence).

V gene TRBV11-3 combines with J gene TRBJ2-7; no clear D. Trimming shortened V by 5 bases and J by 3 bases, and 17 bases separated the two germline ends. The CDR3 runs 15 residues. CDR1 and CDR2 (germline): SGHNT, YENEEA. The DNA for the CDR3 is TGTGCCAGCAGCCGAGAGGTGGGCGTCGTCTACGAGCAGTACTTC. Translated, it gives CASSREVGVVYEQYF.

This chain uses TRBV6-4 with TRBJ2-3; no reliable D call. CDR3 length: 14 residues. Germline V gene lookup returns CDR1 MRHNA and CDR2 SNTAGT. The V end was cut by 3 bases, the J end by 0 bases, with 7 bases between. CDR3 loop: CASSENPSTDTQYF. Here the CDR3 DNA reads TGTGCCAGCAGTGAAAACCCGAGCACAGATACGCAGTATTTT.

The rearrangement links TRBV7-2 to TRBJ2-1, with TRBD1 as a possible D gene (7 bases). Germline-derived CDR1 and CDR2 are SGHTA and FQGNSA. With 4 bases removed from V and 2 bases from J, the gap between germline ends came to 15 bases. CDR3 length: 16 residues. The chain's CDR3 is CASSSRGQSTYNEQFF. The CDR3 DNA follows: TGTGCCAGCAGCTCGCGGGGACAGTCAACCTACAATGAGCAGTTCTTC.

The V call is TRBV2, the J call TRBJ2-7, with D hard to call. Germline V lookup: CDR1 SNHLY, CDR2 FYNNEI. The CDR3 length is 13 residues. The germline V and J ends were trimmed by 2 bases and 5 bases, with 10 bases remaining between them. The CDR3 loop is CASSEQASHEQYF. The CDR3 coding sequence is TGTGCCAGCAGTGAACAAGCAAGCCACGAGCAGTACTTC.

V is TRBV4-3 and J is TRBJ2-1; a weak D match, TRBD2 (5 bases). The CDR3 is made up of 17 amino acids. CDR1 and CDR2 from the germline V gene are LGHNA and YSLEER. V was cut by 0 bases and J by 0 bases, with 12 bases left in between. The CDR3 loop is CASSQDFGSSSYNEQFF. The DNA of the CDR3 is TGCGCCAGCAGCCAAGATTTTGGGAGTAGCTCCTACAATGAGCAGTTCTTC.